This T cell receptor beta chain came from a study of cytomegalovirus exposure and HLA in healthy donors. Study results and limitations: A later analysis reportedly found fewer N-insertions in an Asian-associated ancestry cluster than the approximately 670-donor mean. Many donors carried some public TCRs, although rarity characterized most TCR sequences. Indistinguishable V segments such as TRBV6-2 and TRBV6-3 were excluded. Trimming of TCR beta V- and J-genes showed a link, identified in a later analysis, to a missense DCLRE1C variant.

This CDR3 is 14 amino acids long. Germline V gene lookup returns CDR1 SEHNR and CDR2 FQNEAQ (reference sequence). With 5 bases clipped from V and 1 base from J, the junction kept 4 bases outside the gene matches. A note on this clone: What it binds is not known.

Researchers ran the PCR with 60 Vbeta and 13 Jbeta primers. The method was immunoSEQ multiplex PCR; TCRdb's version includes in-frame clones alone and lacks a portion of them. The sample lists a few hundred thousand clones, 70% to 80% seen once, with just under 3% in the top ten. The TCR originated in a woman younger than 45 in good health and CMV-seronegative. The gene calls are TRBV7-9 and TRBJ1-1, with TRBD1 matching 7 bases. Source material: PBMCs. CDR3: CASSLGQQNTEAFF. The DNA of the CDR3 is TGTGCCAGCAGCCTGGGACAGCAGAACACTGAAGCTTTCTTT.